Below, 2 T cell receptor beta chains from the same sample are listed, as sequenced in a study of blood T cell repertoires in COVID-19. The repertoire was sequenced with immunoSEQ multiplex PCR; TCRdb's copy has only in-frame clones and lacks some. The data contain under 150,000 clones, 81% of them singletons. Sample: peripheral blood. These receptor sequences come from a man aged 50-60 years with acute or convalescent COVID-19.

The V and J genes are TRBV7-3 and TRBJ2-2, with 8 nucleotides matching TRBD2. After removal of 2 bases from V and 2 bases from J, the junction contained 10 bases not matched to a gene. This CDR3 is 18 amino acids long. Germline CDR1 reads SGHTA; CDR2 reads FQGTGA. The CDR3 loop is CASSLAGGPPINTGELFF. CDR3 DNA sequence: TGTGCCAGCAGCTTAGCGGGGGGACCCCCGATAAACACCGGGGAGCTGTTTTTT. Drawing the rest from reference TRBV7-3 and TRBJ2-2, the complete variable domain is GAGVSQTPSNKVTEKGKYVELRCDPISGHTALYWYRQSLGQGPEFLIYFQGTGAADDSGLPNDRFFAVRPEGSVSTLKIQRTERGDSAVYLCASSLAGGPPINTGELFFGEGSRLTVL.

V is TRBV19 and J is TRBJ1-4, with a tentative D call TRBD1 (6 bases). Trimming took off 3 bases at V and 5 bases at J, with 10 bases between the two ends. Germline V lookup: CDR1 LNHDA, CDR2 SQIVND (reference sequence). CDR3 length: 14 residues. CDR3 protein: CASSIGRGNEKLFF. The CDR3 region has the DNA TGTGCCAGTAGTATCGGCAGGGGAAATGAAAAACTGTTTTTT.